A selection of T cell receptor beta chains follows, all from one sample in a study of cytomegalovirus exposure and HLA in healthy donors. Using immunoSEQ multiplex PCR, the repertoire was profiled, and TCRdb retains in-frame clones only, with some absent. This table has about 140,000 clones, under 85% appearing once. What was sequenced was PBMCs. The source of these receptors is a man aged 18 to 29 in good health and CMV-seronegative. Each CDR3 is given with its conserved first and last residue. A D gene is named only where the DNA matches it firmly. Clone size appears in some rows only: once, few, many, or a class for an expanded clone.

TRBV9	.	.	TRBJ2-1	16	CASSSPGGVLGVGQFF	TGTGCCAGCAGCTCCCCTGGGGGCGTTTTAGGGGTAGGGCAGTTCTTC
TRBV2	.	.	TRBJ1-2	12	CAGRGDSGYYTF	TGTGCCGGGCGGGGGGATTCAGGATACTACACCTTC
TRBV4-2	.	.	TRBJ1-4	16	CASSQGAGETNEKLFF	TGTGCCAGCAGCCAAGGGGCAGGGGAGACTAATGAAAAACTGTTTTTT
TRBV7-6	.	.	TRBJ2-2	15	CASSLVPRATGELFF	TGTGCCAGCAGCTTAGTGCCCAGGGCAACCGGGGAGCTGTTTTTT
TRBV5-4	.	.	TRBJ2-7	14	CASSLRVSSYEQYF	TGTGCCAGCAGCTTAAGAGTGAGTTCCTACGAGCAGTACTTC
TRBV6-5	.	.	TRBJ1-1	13	CASTTGPNTEAFF	TGTGCCAGCACTACAGGGCCGAACACTGAAGCTTTCTTT
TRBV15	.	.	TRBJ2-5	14	CATSRGRSAETQYF	TGTGCCACCAGCAGAGGACGTAGCGCAGAGACCCAGTACTTC
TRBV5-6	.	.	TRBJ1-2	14	CASSWRAGEYGYTF	TGTGCCAGCAGCTGGCGTGCAGGGGAGTATGGCTACACCTTC
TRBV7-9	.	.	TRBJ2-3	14	CASSPPHSGDTQYF	TGTGCCAGCAGCCCACCCCACTCGGGAGATACGCAGTATTTT
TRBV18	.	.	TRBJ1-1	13	CASSPNRNTEAFF	TGTGCCAGCTCTCCGAACAGGAACACTGAAGCTTTCTTT
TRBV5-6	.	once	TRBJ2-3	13	CASEQGFRDTQYF	TGTGCCAGTGAACAGGGATTTAGAGATACGCAGTATTTT
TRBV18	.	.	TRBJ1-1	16	CASSPPTGGGRTEAFF	TGTGCCAGCTCACCACCTACAGGCGGCGGTCGGACTGAAGCTTTCTTT
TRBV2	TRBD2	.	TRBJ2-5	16	CASRTGTSGGLETQYF	TGTGCCAGCAGGACCGGGACTAGCGGGGGGTTAGAGACCCAGTACTTC
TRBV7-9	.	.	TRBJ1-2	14	CASSSGDRIYGYTF	TGTGCCAGCAGCTCCGGAGACAGGATCTATGGCTACACCTTC
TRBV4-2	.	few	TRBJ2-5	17	CASSHDGQSPRQETQYF	TGTGCCAGCAGCCATGATGGACAGTCTCCGAGACAAGAGACCCAGTACTTC
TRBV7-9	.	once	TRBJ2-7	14	CASSLEGGSYEQYF	TGTGCCAGCAGCTTAGAGGGGGGGAGCTACGAGCAGTACTTC
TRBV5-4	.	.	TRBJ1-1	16	CASSPDGYRENTEAFF	TGTGCCAGCAGCCCCGACGGTTACAGGGAGAACACTGAAGCTTTCTTT
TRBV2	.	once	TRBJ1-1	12	CATSVGATEAFF	TGTGCCACTTCGGTGGGGGCTACTGAAGCTTTCTTT
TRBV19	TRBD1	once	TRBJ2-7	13	CASSIGTDYEQYF	TGTGCCAGTAGTATTGGGACAGACTACGAGCAGTACTTC
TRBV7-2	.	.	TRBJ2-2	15	CASSFLGANTGELFF	TGTGCCAGCAGCTTTCTTGGAGCAAACACCGGGGAGCTGTTTTTT
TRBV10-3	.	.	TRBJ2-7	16	CAISGSSRDRTYEQYF	TGTGCCATCAGTGGTTCCTCGCGGGACAGAACATACGAGCAGTACTTC
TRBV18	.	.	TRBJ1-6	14	CASSPQGGNSPLHF	TGTGCCAGCTCACCACAGGGGGGGAATTCACCCCTCCACTTT